The rows below give T cell receptor beta chains drawn from one sample of a study of T cells in Graves' hyperthyroidism and ophthalmopathy. TCRdb processed the multiplex PCR reads anew with MiXCR; each CDR3 protein has one entry. Found here are under 350,000 distinct CDR3 sequences, about 20% of them singletons; the top ten hold around 50%. The sequenced sample consisted of blood. These receptors were obtained from a woman in her forties or fifties with Graves' hyperthyroidism. CDR3s leave out the opening cysteine and the closing phenylalanine or tryptophan.

TRBV13	13	ASTLSAGIADTQY
TRBV11-2	11	ASSITPGNTIY
TRBV7-9	16	ASSLGWTGNGSYNEQF
TRBV11-2	14	ASSSSLGQGSSEAF
TRBV6-2/TRBV6-3	11	ASSYESTRGYT
TRBV4-1	14	ASSQDWRVSSRGQF
TRBV28	10	ASSFPADTQY
TRBV2	13	ASSAGTGAGETQY
TRBV29-1	11	SVTGRLNTEAF
TRBV10-3	13	AISGGLASYNEQF
TRBV7-9	11	ASSLRQEETQY
TRBV20-1	11	SAITSGSYEQY
TRBV18	14	ASSGGTGYSNQPQH
TRBV11-1	14	ASSSARVVGRGIQY
TRBV12-3/TRBV12-4	13	ASSSGFISGNTIY
TRBV6-5	18	ASSYYAGQGARGDQETQY
TRBV5-1	12	ASKRASVYNEQF
TRBV10-3	12	AVTEARENYGYT
TRBV5-1	12	ASKTGTGSAEAF
TRBV30	12	AWRGTGGYSPLH
TRBV12-5	14	ASGLGSGTRGETQY
TRBV6-1	12	ASSEIRAGGEQF
TRBV5-1	14	ASSFFTERVYNEQF
TRBV5-1	11	ASSSAGGNTIY
TRBV19	10	ASTQGWTEAF
TRBV7-2	15	ASSLGAQDFYNSPLH
TRBV19	14	ASSSTGVAANYGYT
TRBV10-3	12	AIRDDRYAYEQY
TRBV7-7	11	AIGGSGANVLT
TRBV7-9	12	ASSDRGSNTEAF
TRBV27	12	ASSLKSGRHEQY
TRBV5-1	13	ASSRQGPNTGELF